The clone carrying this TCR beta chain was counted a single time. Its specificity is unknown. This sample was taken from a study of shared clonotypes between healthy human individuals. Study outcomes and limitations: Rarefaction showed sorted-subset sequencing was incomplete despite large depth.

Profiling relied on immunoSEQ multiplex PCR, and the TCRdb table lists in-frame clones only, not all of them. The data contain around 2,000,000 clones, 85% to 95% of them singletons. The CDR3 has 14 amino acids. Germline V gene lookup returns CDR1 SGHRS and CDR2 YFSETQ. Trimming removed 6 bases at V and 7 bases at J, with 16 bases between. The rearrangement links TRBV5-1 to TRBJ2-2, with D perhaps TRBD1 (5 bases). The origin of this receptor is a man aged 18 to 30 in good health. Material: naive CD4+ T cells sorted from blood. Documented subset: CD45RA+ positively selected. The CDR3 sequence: CASNPTAAGGELFF. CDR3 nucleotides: TGCGCCAGCAACCCGACAGCCGCAGGCGGGGAGCTGTTTTTT.